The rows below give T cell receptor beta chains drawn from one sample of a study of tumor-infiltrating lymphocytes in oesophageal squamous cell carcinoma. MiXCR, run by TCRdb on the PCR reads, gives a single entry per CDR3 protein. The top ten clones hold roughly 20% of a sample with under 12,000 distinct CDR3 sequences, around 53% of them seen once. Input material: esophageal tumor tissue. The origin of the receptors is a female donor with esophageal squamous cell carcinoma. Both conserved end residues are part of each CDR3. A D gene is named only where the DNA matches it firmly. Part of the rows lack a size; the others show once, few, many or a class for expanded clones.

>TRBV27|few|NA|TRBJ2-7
TGTGCCAGCAGTCCCTCGGGACTCTACGAGCAGTACTTC
CASSPSGLYEQYF
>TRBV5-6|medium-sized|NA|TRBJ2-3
TGTGCCAGCAGCTTCCAGGGATGGGGAGATACGCAGTATTTT
CASSFQGWGDTQYF
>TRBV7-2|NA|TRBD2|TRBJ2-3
TGTGCCAGCAGCTTAGTTCGGGGAGGGGATACGCAGTATTTT
CASSLVRGGDTQYF
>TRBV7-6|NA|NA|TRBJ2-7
TGTGCCAGCAGTCTTAGGGGTGCCGAGCAGTACTTC
CASSLRGAEQYF
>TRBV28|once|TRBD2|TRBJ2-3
TGTGCCAGCAGTTTCGGTCTAGCGGGAGTGGATACGCAGTATTTT
CASSFGLAGVDTQYF
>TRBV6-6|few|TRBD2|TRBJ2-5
TGTGCCAGCAGTTACTCTTCCGAGGCTAGCGGGCCGCAAGAGACCCAGTACTTC
CASSYSSEASGPQETQYF
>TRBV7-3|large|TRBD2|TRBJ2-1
TGTGCCAGCAGCTTACTACCCCCGGGACTAGCGGGGGGGAGGGGATACAATGAGCAGTTCTTC
CASSLLPPGLAGGRGYNEQFF
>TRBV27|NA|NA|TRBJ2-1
TGTGCCAGCAGTTTGTCTCCCTCCCAACTCGGCAATGAGCAGTTCTTC
CASSLSPSQLGNEQFF
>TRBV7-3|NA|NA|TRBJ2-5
TGTGCCAGCAGCTTAAGTGAGGTCAGAAAAGAGACCCAGTACTTC
CASSLSEVRKETQYF
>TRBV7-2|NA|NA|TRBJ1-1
TGTGCCAGCACCGAAGGCGGATATTACACTGAAGCTTTCTTT
CASTEGGYYTEAFF
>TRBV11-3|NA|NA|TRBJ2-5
TGTGCCAGCAGCTTAGATCAAGCCGGACAAGAGACCCAGTACTTC
CASSLDQAGQETQYF
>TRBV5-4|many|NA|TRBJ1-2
TGTGCCAGCAGCGAAGACAACTATGGCTACACCTTC
CASSEDNYGYTF
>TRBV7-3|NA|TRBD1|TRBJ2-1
TGTGCCAGCAGCTTACCTGGGACAGATCAGTTCTTC
CASSLPGTDQFF
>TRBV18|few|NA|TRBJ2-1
TGTGCCAGCTCACTAGGGGCCTCCTACGAGCAGTTCTTC
CASSLGASYEQFF
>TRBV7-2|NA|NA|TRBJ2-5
TGTGCCAGCAGCTTAACAGGGTATCAAGAGACCCAGTACTTC
CASSLTGYQETQYF
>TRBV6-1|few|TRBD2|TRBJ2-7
TGTGCCAGCAGGGAAAGCGGGGCAAGCTCCTACAATGAGCAGTACTTC
CASRESGASSYNEQYF
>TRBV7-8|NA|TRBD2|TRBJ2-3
TGTGCCAGCAGCCTCCTAGCCCGGGTCGGGAGGGTTGCAGATACGCAGTATTTT
CASSLLARVGRVADTQYF
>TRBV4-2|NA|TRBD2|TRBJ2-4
TGTGCCAGCAGCCAAGATGGTGATCCGTTAGGGCGGGAGGGCACAGCCAAAAACATTCAGTACTTC
CASSQDGDPLGREGTAKNIQYF
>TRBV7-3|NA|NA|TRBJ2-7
TGTGCCAGCAGCCCACAGGGTAACTACGAGCAGTACTTC
CASSPQGNYEQYF
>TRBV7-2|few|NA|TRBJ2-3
TGTGCCAGCAGCTTATTGAATACGCAGTATTTT
CASSLLNTQYF
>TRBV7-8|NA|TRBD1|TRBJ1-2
TGTGCCAGCAGCTTAGAAGGGGGGGGACAGGAGACTGGCTACACCTTC
CASSLEGGGQETGYTF
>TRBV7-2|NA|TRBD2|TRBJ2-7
TGTGCCAGCAGCCAGCTAGCGGGGGGTGAGCAGTACTTC
CASSQLAGGEQYF
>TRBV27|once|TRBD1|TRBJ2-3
TGTGCCAGCAGTTTCTCCTGGACAGGGAGCACAGATACGCAGTATTTT
CASSFSWTGSTDTQYF
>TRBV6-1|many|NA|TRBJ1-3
TGTGCCAGCCAGACAGATCCCTTCTCTGGAAACACCATATATTTT
CASQTDPFSGNTIYF
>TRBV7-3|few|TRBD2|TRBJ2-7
TGTGCCAGCAGCTTAACGGGTCCCGTTACTAGCGGGAGTTCCTACGAGCAGTACTTC
CASSLTGPVTSGSSYEQYF
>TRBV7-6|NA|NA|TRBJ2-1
TGTGCCAGCAGCTTAGCGGGGGGCGGGGCGTTGGGAAATGAGCAGTTCTTC
CASSLAGGGALGNEQFF
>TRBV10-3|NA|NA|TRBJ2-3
TGTGCCATCAGTGAGCCAAACGCAGGGGCAGATACGCAGTATTTT
CAISEPNAGADTQYF
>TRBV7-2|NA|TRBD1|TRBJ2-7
TGTGCCAGCAGCTTACAGACAGGGATGGACGAGCAGTACTTC
CASSLQTGMDEQYF
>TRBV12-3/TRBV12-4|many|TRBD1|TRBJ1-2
TGTGCCAGCAGTTTACAGGGGGCCCGAGGGTATGGCTACACCTTC
CASSLQGARGYGYTF
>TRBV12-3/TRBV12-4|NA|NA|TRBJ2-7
TGTGCCAGCAGTAAAAGGTCCTACGAGCAGTACTTC
CASSKRSYEQYF